Shown below are 9 T cell receptor beta chains from a single sample sequenced in a study of molecular identifiers for immune sequencing clone quantification. TCRdb analysed the PCR reads with MiXCR anew, one entry per CDR3 protein. Of over 90,000 distinct CDR3 sequences listed, 30% to 45% are singletons. Material: naive CD8+ T cells from blood, with Jurkat cell RNA spiked in. The subset: FACS-sorted CD8+CD4-CCR7+CD45RA+ naive T cells. Receptors originate from a human donor in good health. Some libraries in this study had Jurkat cell RNA spiked in.

This clonotype has a handful of counts. This chain joins TRBV15 and TRBJ2-1, with 8 bases matching TRBD2. V lost 7 bases, J lost 9 bases, and 11 bases stayed unmatched. The CDR3 consists of 14 residues. CDR1 LNHNV and CDR2 YYDKDF come from the germline V gene (reference sequence). DNA for the CDR3: TGTGCCACCACCACTAGCGGCTTAGTTCTTGAGCAGTTCTTC. Residues: CATTTSGLVLEQFF.

V gene TRBV11-3 combines with J gene TRBJ2-1; tentatively, D is TRBD2 (5 bases). Germline CDR1 and CDR2: SGHNT and YENEEA. Trimming left V 0 bases short and J 0 bases short, with 12 bases between. The CDR3 consists of 17 residues. This chain's CDR3 is CASSLEKRISSYNEQFF. Written as DNA, the CDR3 is TGTGCCAGCAGCTTAGAGAAGCGGATAAGCTCCTACAATGAGCAGTTCTTC.

This rearrangement joins TRBV7-2 to TRBJ2-7; D might be TRBD2 (6 bases). Per the germline V gene, CDR1 is SGHTA and CDR2 is FQGNSA. The ends were cut back, 1 base at V and 2 bases at J, with 9 bases in the middle. The CDR3 sequence is 14 residues long. CDR3 nucleotide sequence: TGTGCCAGCAGCTTAGTGGAGGGAACCTACGAGCAGTACTTC. It codes for CASSLVEGTYEQYF. The variable domain in full, completed from reference TRBV7-2 and TRBJ2-7, reads GAGVSQSPSNKVTEKGKDVELRCDPISGHTALYWYRQSLGQGLEFLIYFQGNSAPDKSGLPSDRFSAERTGGSVSTLTIQRTQQEDSAVYLCASSLVEGTYEQYFGPGTRLTVT.

Note on this clonotype: The junction differs from germline at one of its ends, possibly a read error. The V call is TRBV27, the J call TRBJ2-2; 14 nucleotides line up with TRBD2. The CDR3 spans 17 residues. The germline V gene encodes CDR1 MNHEY and CDR2 SMNVEV (reference sequence). CDR3 DNA sequence: TGTGCCAGCAGTTCGCCCTGGACTAGCGGGAGGTCCGGGGAGCTGTATTTT. Residues: CASSSPWTSGRSGELYF.

In regard to this clonotype: A much larger clone lies one base from this, so it may be a read error. The missing conserved phenylalanine or tryptophan at the end of this CDR3 makes a read error likely. The chain uses TRBV28 and TRBJ1-1, with unresolved D. The CDR3 is made up of 11 amino acids. Germline V gene lookup returns CDR1 MDHEN and CDR2 SYDVKM. Trimming left V 9 bases short and J 3 bases short, with 8 bases between. CDR3: CASRGYTEAFI. The CDR3, as DNA: TGTGCCAGTCGGGGTTACACTGAAGCTTTCATT.

This clonotype was observed at least ten times. The V call is TRBV12-3 or TRBV12-4, the J call TRBJ2-7; TRBD1 matches 7 bases. The CDR3 sequence is 13 residues long. The trim removed 6 bases at V and 1 base at J, leaving 3 bases unmatched. The CDR3 reads CASSLGQSYEQYF. CDR3 bases: TGTGCCAGCAGCCTGGGACAGTCCTACGAGCAGTACTTC.

V is TRBV12-3 or TRBV12-4 and J is TRBJ2-1; 7 positions match TRBD2. With 3 bases clipped from V and 10 bases from J, the junction kept 12 bases outside the gene matches. The CDR3 is 15 amino acids. CDR3 sequence (DNA): TGTGCCAGCAGTTTGGGCCTCCGGGAGGTTGAGGAGCAGTTCTTC. Protein sequence: CASSLGLREVEEQFF.

On this clonotype itself: A read error may produce the germline difference seen at one junction end. The gene calls are TRBV4-1 and TRBJ1-5; TRBD1 aligns across 7 bases. CDR1 and CDR2 from the germline V gene are MGHRA and YSYEKL. This CDR3 has 16 residues. The CDR3 region is CASSRGAGGFNQPQQF. The CDR3 coding sequence is TGCGCCAGCAGCCGCGGAGCAGGGGGGTTTAATCAGCCCCAGCAATTT.

In regard to this clonotype: A junction boundary mismatches the germline segment, possibly from a read error. The J gene is TRBJ2-3, the V gene TRBV6-2 or TRBV6-3; TRBD2 is a possible D gene (5 bases). The CDR3 runs 15 residues. Germline V gene sequence: CDR1 MNHEY, CDR2 SVGEGT. The CDR3 sequence is CASSFPRSLEDTRYF. The CDR3 DNA reads as TGTGCCAGCAGTTTCCCCCGGTCACTAGAAGATACGCGGTATTTT.